Listed below are T cell receptor beta chains from one sample, sequenced in a study of cytomegalovirus exposure and HLA in healthy donors. The protocol was immunoSEQ multiplex PCR, while the TCRdb copy is restricted to in-frame clones and leaves out a portion. The table lists nearly 110,000 clones, over 75% of them singletons, with approximately 4.2% in the top ten. Sequencing was performed on PBMCs. Receptor source: a male donor in good health and CMV-seronegative. The CDR3 runs from the conserved cysteine through the conserved F or W. The D gene is left open where the match is weak. A row's size may be missing; if present it is once, few, many or a size class.

NA	TRBV30	NA	TRBJ1-2	CAWSTDYGYTF	TGTGCCTGGAGTACGGACTATGGCTACACCTTC
NA	TRBV7-9	NA	TRBJ2-7	CASSSVGFSYEQYF	TGTGCCAGCAGCTCCGTCGGGTTCTCCTACGAGCAGTACTTC
NA	TRBV7-2	NA	TRBJ2-2	CASSHIRLTPGELFF	TGTGCCAGCAGCCATATCCGACTGACGCCCGGGGAGCTGTTTTTT
NA	TRBV5-4	NA	TRBJ2-1	CASSIAPGQPYNEQFF	TGTGCCAGCAGCATCGCCCCGGGACAACCCTACAATGAGCAGTTCTTC
NA	TRBV2	NA	TRBJ1-1	CASSDGGQGQNTEAFF	TGTGCCAGCAGTGATGGCGGGCAGGGACAGAACACTGAAGCTTTCTTT
few	TRBV14	TRBD2	TRBJ2-1	CASTKAGGSKFVQFF	TGTGCCAGCACGAAGGCGGGAGGTTCAAAATTTGTGCAGTTCTTC
NA	TRBV15	NA	TRBJ2-6	CATSRPRDTASGANVLTF	TGTGCCACCAGCAGGCCGAGGGACACTGCCTCTGGGGCCAACGTCCTGACTTTC
NA	TRBV2	NA	TRBJ1-1	CASSGPGHLMNTEAFF	TGTGCCAGCAGCGGACCGGGACACCTCATGAACACTGAAGCTTTCTTT
once	TRBV19	NA	TRBJ2-7	CASSNQQGYEQYF	TGTGCCAGTAGTAACCAACAGGGTTACGAGCAGTACTTC
NA	TRBV2	TRBD2	TRBJ2-1	CASRASSGYYNEQFF	TGTGCCAGCAGGGCCTCTAGCGGGTACTACAATGAGCAGTTCTTC
NA	TRBV7-2	TRBD2	TRBJ2-7	CASSVAGGYEQYF	TGTGCCAGCAGTGTAGCGGGAGGGTACGAGCAGTACTTC
NA	TRBV7-9	NA	TRBJ2-3	CASRPTGDTQYF	TGTGCCAGCAGACCGACAGGAGATACGCAGTATTTT
NA	TRBV27	NA	TRBJ2-7	CASSSDLISYEQYF	TGTGCCAGCAGTTCGGACTTAATCTCCTACGAGCAGTACTTC
NA	TRBV6-4	NA	TRBJ1-1	CASALDPGGGTEAFF	TGTGCCAGCGCTCTGGACCCTGGGGGAGGCACTGAAGCTTTCTTT
NA	TRBV7-9	NA	TRBJ2-4	CASSLEGGRAKNIQYF	TGTGCCAGCAGCTTAGAGGGGGGGAGAGCCAAAAACATTCAGTACTTC
NA	TRBV4-1	NA	TRBJ2-2	CASRHLIPNTGELFF	TGCGCCAGCAGACATCTTATACCGAACACCGGGGAGCTGTTTTTT
NA	TRBV5-1	TRBD2	TRBJ2-2	CASSVIAGLNTGELFF	TGCGCCAGCAGCGTGATAGCGGGGCTCAACACCGGGGAGCTGTTTTTT
NA	TRBV2	NA	TRBJ2-7	CASCPRETGYEQYF	TGTGCCAGCTGTCCGCGCGAGACGGGCTACGAGCAGTACTTC
NA	TRBV5-1	NA	TRBJ1-1	CASSLGNANSMNTEAFF	TGCGCCAGCAGCCTGGGGAACGCAAACAGTATGAACACTGAAGCTTTCTTT
few	TRBV7-9	NA	TRBJ1-3	CASTPVRGFSGNTIYF	TGTGCCAGCACCCCAGTAAGAGGCTTCTCTGGAAACACCATATATTTT
few	TRBV27	TRBD1	TRBJ1-4	CASSPRQGTHPLFF	TGTGCCAGCAGTCCTAGACAGGGGACCCACCCACTGTTTTTT
NA	TRBV5-1	TRBD2	TRBJ2-3	CASRTSGRFTDTQYF	TGCGCCAGCAGGACTAGCGGGAGATTCACAGATACGCAGTATTTT
NA	TRBV10-1	NA	TRBJ2-7	CASSESLASCEQYF	TGCGCCAGCAGTGAGAGTCTAGCGAGCTGCGAGCAGTACTTC
NA	TRBV7-8	NA	TRBJ1-1	CASSLDFLDGLEAFF	TGTGCCAGCAGCTTAGACTTTTTAGACGGACTTGAAGCTTTCTTT
NA	TRBV27	NA	TRBJ2-6	CASRGGQGRPGANVLTF	TGTGCCAGCAGGGGGGGGCAGGGGAGGCCTGGGGCCAACGTCCTGACTTTC
NA	TRBV4-1	NA	TRBJ2-1	CASSQFAPGYSSYNEQFF	TGCGCCAGCAGCCAATTTGCCCCCGGCTACAGCTCCTACAATGAGCAGTTCTTC
NA	TRBV19	TRBD2	TRBJ2-7	CASSPRTSGTTYEQYF	TGTGCCAGTAGTCCCCGGACTAGCGGGACTACCTACGAGCAGTACTTC
NA	TRBV15	NA	TRBJ1-3	CATGSGNTIYF	TGTGCCACCGGGAGCGGAAACACCATATATTTT
NA	TRBV18	NA	TRBJ2-2	CASSDSGQGELFF	TGTGCCAGCTCCGACTCGGGTCAAGGGGAGCTGTTTTTT
once	TRBV5-4	TRBD2	TRBJ2-5	CASSLDPGLAGGWETQYF	TGTGCCAGCAGCTTGGATCCGGGACTAGCGGGAGGATGGGAGACCCAGTACTTC
NA	TRBV6-1	NA	TRBJ1-2	CASSEDAGAPNYGYTF	TGTGCCAGCAGTGAAGACGCAGGGGCCCCTAACTATGGCTACACCTTC
NA	TRBV27	NA	TRBJ2-7	CASSLQRAGYEQYF	TGTGCCAGCAGTCTGCAAAGGGCGGGCTACGAGCAGTACTTC
NA	TRBV2	NA	TRBJ1-2	CASSEPFGQPQPDYGYTF	TGTGCCAGCAGTGAACCATTTGGACAGCCACAACCGGACTATGGCTACACCTTC
once	TRBV29-1	NA	TRBJ1-2	CSGAGTNYGYTF	TGCAGCGGGGCTGGTACTAACTATGGCTACACCTTC
once	TRBV4-1	TRBD2	TRBJ2-7	CASSQGLGLASYEQYF	TGCGCCAGCAGCCAAGGGTTAGGACTAGCATCGTACGAGCAGTACTTC
few	TRBV5-4	NA	TRBJ2-7	CASSLVGGTYEQYF	TGTGCCAGCAGCTTGGTCGGGGGGACATACGAGCAGTACTTC
NA	TRBV28	NA	TRBJ1-2	CASSLGSQGINYGYTF	TGTGCCAGCAGTTTAGGTAGTCAGGGGATTAACTATGGCTACACCTTC